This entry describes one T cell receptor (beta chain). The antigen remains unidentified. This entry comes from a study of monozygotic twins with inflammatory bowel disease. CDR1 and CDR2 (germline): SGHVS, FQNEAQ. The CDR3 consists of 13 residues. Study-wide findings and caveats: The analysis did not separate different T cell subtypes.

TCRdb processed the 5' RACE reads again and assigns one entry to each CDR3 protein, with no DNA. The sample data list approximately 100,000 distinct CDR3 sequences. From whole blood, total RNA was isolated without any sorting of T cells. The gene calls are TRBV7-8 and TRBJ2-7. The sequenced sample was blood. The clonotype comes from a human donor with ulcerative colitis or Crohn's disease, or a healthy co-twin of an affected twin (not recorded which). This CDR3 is CASSLAGSLEQYF.